This entry concerns a single T cell receptor beta chain. The antigen it recognizes is unknown. There are no base qualities to consult, and no much larger clone falls within one base. The immunoSEQ Assay, a bias-controlled multiplex PCR, was used to amplify TCRbeta CDR3 regions from genomic DNA. The published analysis was carried out like this. Nucleated cell counts per sample were estimated from amplification of reference gene primers within the assay. To quantify the absolute abundance of each unique TCRbeta CDR3 rearrangement, sequence reads were collapsed and filtered. For each sample, productive Simpson clonality was calculated as the square root of Simpson's diversity index over productive rearrangements. The table was pulled from immuneACCESS by TCRdb, which kept in-frame rearrangements only. Such tables lose some clones; where checked, under half of the loss comes from unresolved V genes, and the rest has no known cause. V and J calls plus clone size are reproduced from that table; the DNA served to infer D and trimming. The sample records 160,000 or so clones, around 80% of which are singletons. The top ten clones comprise 0.5% to 0.65% of the sample.

This entry belongs to a study of blood T cell repertoires in COVID-19 (dated by TCRdb to the early 2020s). About the full investigation: Collaborator samples came from the United States, Italy and Spain and covered acute and convalescent phases of COVID-19. Deeply sampled blood TCRbeta repertoires from subjects exposed to, actively infected with, or recovered from COVID-19 were included in the dataset. The prospective study material was composed of cDNA or gDNA derived from T cells, B-cell-depleted T cells, or PBMCs. Where HLA class I and class II types were available, the types were taken from metadata supplied by the sample provider, not from assay-based typing. Samples came from the ongoing ImmuneRACE study (first 160 participants) plus 1,254 subjects from 6 global collaborators. Nearly every sample came with metadata listing a de-identified subject ID, COVID-19 status, age in years and sex. A freely available public database, intended as a resource for researchers studying the immune response to SARS-CoV-2, is where the repertoires were released.

Collaborating institutions collected whole blood in K2EDTA tubes following their own protocols. For TCRbeta analysis, collaborators shipped samples in one of three forms: frozen whole blood, isolated PBMCs, or DNA extracted from either of those sample types. The research as a whole found: Clinical and demographic metadata were provided uncurated, with the amount varying by source and participant.

Unmatched junction bases come to 10, with V trimmed by 5 bases and J by 13 bases. Inclusive of the bounding cysteine and phenylalanine, the CDR3 is 15 residues long. Here the CDR3 DNA is all that survives: 45 bases in frame from base 1. CDR1 SGHAT and CDR2 FQNNGV were looked up in the germline V gene. The chain employs TRBV11-2 and TRBJ2-4, and TRBD2 aligns with 14 junction nucleotides. Sequenced input: peripheral blood. This receptor was obtained from a man aged 60 to 69 with acute or convalescent COVID-19. This receptor carries the CDR3 CASSPSTSGRVGQYF. The DNA sequence is TGTGCCAGCAGCCCCTCGACTAGCGGGAGGGTCGGGCAGTACTTC.